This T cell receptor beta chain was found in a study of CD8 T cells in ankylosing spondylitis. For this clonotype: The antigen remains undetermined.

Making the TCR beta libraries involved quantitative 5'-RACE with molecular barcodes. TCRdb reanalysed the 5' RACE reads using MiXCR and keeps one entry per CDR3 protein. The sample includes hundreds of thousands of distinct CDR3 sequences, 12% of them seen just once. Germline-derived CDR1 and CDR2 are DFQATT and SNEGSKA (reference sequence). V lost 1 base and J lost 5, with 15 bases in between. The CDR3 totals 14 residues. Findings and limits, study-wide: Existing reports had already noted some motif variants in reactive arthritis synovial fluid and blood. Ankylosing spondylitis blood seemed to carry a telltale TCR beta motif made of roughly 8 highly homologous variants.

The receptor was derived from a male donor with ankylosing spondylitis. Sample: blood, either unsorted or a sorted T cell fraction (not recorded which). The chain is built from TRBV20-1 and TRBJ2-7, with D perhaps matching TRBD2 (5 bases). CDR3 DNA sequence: TGCAGTGCTAGAGCGGCCACAGTTAGCGACGAGCAGTACTTC. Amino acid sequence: CSARAATVSDEQYF.